One and the same sample provided the 32 T cell receptor beta chains below, sequenced in a study of PD-1 blockade in classical Hodgkin lymphoma. Produced via immunoSEQ multiplex PCR; TCRdb's table is partial and in-frame only. The sample gives 20,000 or so clones, 88% of which show up once; around 25% is in the top ten. Time point denoted: cycle 4 day 1 (C4D1), after less than 7 weeks of nivolumab. Relapses following autologous stem cell transplantation were seen in all patients, with brentuximab vedotin exposure varying. Sequencing used peripheral blood mononuclear cells (PBMCs), obtained before the fourth cycle of nivolumab. Receptor source: a human donor with classical Hodgkin lymphoma.

The chain is built from TRBV12-5 and TRBJ2-7, with TRBD2 matching over 8 bases. After removal of 5 bases from V and 3 bases from J, the junction contained 6 bases not matched to a gene. This CDR3 spans 14 amino acids. Germline CDR1 LGHNT, CDR2 FRNRAP. For the CDR3, the DNA is TGTGCTAGTGGTCACGGGAGGGCCGGCTACGAGCAGTACTTC. Amino acid sequence: CASGHGRAGYEQYF.

This clone was recorded once. The V and J genes are TRBV19 and TRBJ2-1; TRBD1 aligns across 9 bases. The CDR3 is 14 residues long. The germline gives CDR1 LNHDA, CDR2 SQIVND (reference sequence). V was pared by 7 bases and J by 7 bases, with 8 bases of the junction left unmatched. The CDR3 DNA reads TGTGCCAGTAAGCCCGGGGACAGGGATAATGAGCAGTTCTTC. This codes for CASKPGDRDNEQFF.

V usage is TRBV5-6 and J usage is TRBJ2-3; no firm D call. CDR3 size: 14 residues. V lost 4 bases and J lost 6, with 15 bases in between. Germline V gene sequence: CDR1 SGHDT, CDR2 YYEEEE. This CDR3 is CASSDANTVDTQYF. CDR3 nucleotides: TGTGCCAGCAGCGACGCCAACACGGTCGATACGCAGTATTTT.

The CDR3 here is CASRRFETQYF. The DNA for the CDR3 is TGCGCCAGCAGACGATTTGAGACCCAGTACTTC. The rearrangement uses TRBV10-1 and TRBJ2-5; no definite D call. This CDR3 has 11 amino acids. From germline, CDR1 is WNHNN and CDR2 SYGVQD (reference sequence). The V end was cut by 6 bases, the J end by 5 bases, with 7 bases between.

The J gene is TRBJ2-5, the V gene TRBV7-8, with TRBD2 identical over 8 bases. Germline values: CDR1 SGHVS, CDR2 FQNEAQ. Germline trimming cut 1 base from V and 4 bases from J; bases unmatched to any gene: 11. There are 17 residues in the CDR3. The CDR3 DNA reads TGTGCCAGCAGCTTAGGACGGGGATTCGCGGGAGGAGAGACCCAGTACTTC. Encoded protein: CASSLGRGFAGGETQYF.

V gene TRBV7-9 combines with J gene TRBJ2-2; 9 nucleotides align to TRBD2. The trim removed 1 base at V and 4 bases at J, leaving 4 bases unmatched. Germline V CDR1 and CDR2: SEHNR, FQNEAQ (reference sequence). The CDR3 has 16 residues. The CDR3 region is CASSLVASGITGELFF. The CDR3 coding sequence is TGTGCCAGCAGCTTAGTAGCTAGCGGGATCACCGGGGAGCTGTTTTTT.

The genes are TRBV6-6 and TRBJ2-5; the match to TRBD2 covers 13 bases. J was trimmed by 5 bases and V by 5 bases; bases with no gene match: 8. This CDR3 is 16 amino acids long. Germline loops: CDR1 MNHNY, CDR2 SVGAGI (reference sequence). DNA of the CDR3: TGTGCCAGCAGTGTTGGACTAGCGGGAGAGGGGGAGACCCAGTACTTC. Protein product: CASSVGLAGEGETQYF.

The V and J genes are TRBV10-1 and TRBJ2-7, with D unclear. V lost 5 bases to trimming and J lost 6 bases, with 14 bases between them. The CDR3 length is 13 residues. Germline lookup yields CDR1 WNHNN and CDR2 SYGVQD (reference sequence). The CDR3 DNA is TGCGCCAGCAGTTCGAGTCGATCTGGCGAGCAGTACTTC. It codes for CASSSSRSGEQYF.

The chain couples TRBV28 to TRBJ1-2; D possibly corresponds to TRBD1 (6 bases). Germline values: CDR1 MDHEN, CDR2 SYDVKM. The CDR3 totals 12 residues. V gave up 6 bases and J gave up 8 bases, with 13 bases separating them. In DNA form, the CDR3 reads TGTGCCAGCAGCCCGGACAGCTTCGGCTACACCTTC. It codes for CASSPDSFGYTF.

Concerning this clone: This may come from a read error, since a much larger clone is one base off. The sample holds other DNA sequences that translate to the same CDR3. The chain combines TRBV5-4 with TRBJ1-1; D not resolved. The CDR3 has 13 amino acids. Trimming cost V 0 bases and J 0 bases, with 3 bases left between them. Germline V gene data show CDR1 as SGHNT and CDR2 as YYREEE (reference sequence). CDR3 sequence reads: CASSLEMNTEAFF. The CDR3 DNA sequence: TGTGCCAGCAGCTTGGAAATGAACACTGAAGCTTTCTTT.

The chain combines TRBV2 with TRBJ2-7; 7 bases agree with TRBD2. This CDR3 contains 12 residues. Per the germline V gene, CDR1 is SNHLY and CDR2 is FYNNEI. V gave up 7 bases and J gave up 7 bases; unmatched junction bases: 7. CDR3 nucleotide sequence: TGTGCCAGCACTGCTCCGGGGGGAGAGCAGTACTTC. Translation gives CASTAPGGEQYF.

V gene TRBV6-6 combines with J gene TRBJ1-5; 8 nucleotides match TRBD1. V shed 2 bases, J shed 4 bases, and the junction held 7 bases outside the gene matches. The CDR3 loop spans 16 amino acids. CDR1 and CDR2 from the germline V gene are MNHNY and SVGAGI (reference sequence). CDR3 region: CASSYVRTGINQPQHF. The CDR3, as DNA: TGTGCCAGCAGTTACGTCCGGACAGGGATTAATCAGCCCCAGCATTTT.

This clone has just a few counts. J is TRBJ2-7 and V is TRBV27; no definite D call. V lost 3 bases to trimming and J lost 0 bases, with 6 bases between them. Germline values: CDR1 MNHEY, CDR2 SMNVEV (reference sequence). CDR3 length: 13 residues. CDR3 sequence: CASSLATSYEQYF. CDR3 nucleotide sequence: TGTGCCAGCAGTTTGGCTACCTCCTACGAGCAGTACTTC.

This chain uses TRBV2 with TRBJ1-2, with D possibly being TRBD1 (5 bases). The V and J ends lost 4 bases and 0 bases respectively, with 15 bases between them. CDR3 length equals 16 residues. From germline, CDR1 is SNHLY and CDR2 FYNNEI. The chain's CDR3 is CASSGMGTPSNYGYTF. CDR3 DNA: TGTGCCAGCAGTGGGATGGGGACCCCTTCTAACTATGGCTACACCTTC.

This clone was seen once. The chain has TRBV19 and TRBJ2-2; TRBD2 is a possible D gene (6 bases). CDR1 and CDR2 from the germline V gene are LNHDA and SQIVND (reference sequence). The CDR3 loop spans 15 amino acids. Trimming pared 2 bases from V and 1 base from J, leaving 8 bases between. CDR3 protein: CASSIRRVNTGELFF. CDR3 nucleotide sequence: TGTGCCAGTAGTATAAGGAGGGTGAACACCGGGGAGCTGTTTTTT.

The chain joins TRBV2 to TRBJ1-5; a possible D gene is TRBD1 (6 bases). With 5 bases removed from V and 3 bases from J, the gap between germline ends came to 14 bases. This CDR3 contains 15 residues. Germline-derived CDR1 and CDR2 are SNHLY and FYNNEI. The CDR3 is CASSLRQESNQPQHF. DNA for the CDR3: TGTGCCAGCAGTCTGAGACAGGAATCCAATCAGCCCCAGCATTTT. Combining the CDR3 with reference TRBV2 and TRBJ1-5 gives the whole variable domain EPEVTQTPSHQVTQMGQEVILRCVPISNHLYFYWYRQILGQKVEFLVSFYNNEISEKSEIFDDQFSVERPDGSNFTLKIRSTKLEDSAMYFCASSLRQESNQPQHFGDGTRLSIL.

The chain links TRBV25-1 to TRBJ2-5; 9 bases are shared with TRBD1. This CDR3 contains 15 residues. Germline lookup yields CDR1 MGHDK and CDR2 SYGVNS. V dropped 7 bases and J dropped 1; count of bases not matched to a gene: 7. The CDR3 here is CASTSGTGFQETQYF. CDR3 nucleotide sequence: TGTGCCAGCACCTCCGGGACAGGGTTCCAAGAGACCCAGTACTTC.

This clone is a singleton in its sample. The chain is built from TRBV6-1 and TRBJ2-5; D may be TRBD1 (5 bases). Trimming removed 2 bases at V and 5 bases at J, with 12 bases between. The length of the CDR3 is 14 residues. Germline loops: CDR1 MNHNS, CDR2 SASEGT. The CDR3 is CASSEWWGRETQYF. DNA for the CDR3: TGTGCCAGCAGTGAATGGTGGGGCCGGGAGACCCAGTACTTC.

This sequence joins TRBV7-3 and TRBJ2-2; D gene unclear. Trimming left V 4 bases short and J 3 bases short, with 9 bases between. The germline V gene encodes CDR1 SGHTA and CDR2 FQGTGA. The CDR3 extends over 14 amino acids. The CDR3, as DNA: TGTGCCAGCAGCTCCTCTCGATACACCGGGGAGCTGTTTTTT. Its protein is CASSSSRYTGELFF. Variable domain in full (rest from reference TRBV7-3 and TRBJ2-2): GAGVSQTPSNKVTEKGKYVELRCDPISGHTALYWYRQSLGQGPEFLIYFQGTGAADDSGLPNDRFFAVRPEGSVSTLKIQRTERGDSAVYLCASSSSRYTGELFFGEGSRLTVL.

The chain employs TRBV7-9 and TRBJ2-5, with D perhaps TRBD1 or TRBD2 (6 bases each). With 5 bases removed from V and 7 bases from J, the gap between germline ends came to 23 bases. CDR3 length: 16 amino acids. Germline CDR1 and CDR2: SEHNR and FQNEAQ (reference sequence). The CDR3 DNA is TGTGCCAGCAGCGGTGAGGGTCTGAGGGGGGTCGGGACCCAGTACTTC. It encodes CASSGEGLRGVGTQYF.

J is TRBJ2-7 and V is TRBV6-5, with 8 bases fitting TRBD2. V trimming: 3 bases; J trimming: 7 bases; junction bases outside the gene matches: 11. From germline, CDR1 is MNHEY and CDR2 SVGAGI. The CDR3 is made up of 15 amino acids. The CDR3 protein is CASSYGRASGREQYF. CDR3 coding DNA: TGTGCCAGCAGTTATGGTCGGGCTAGCGGGCGGGAGCAGTACTTC.

The chain employs TRBV5-1 and TRBJ2-5, with 11 bases identical to TRBD2. Losses at the gene ends were 2 bases for V and 3 bases for J; bases not matched to a gene: 3. Germline loops: CDR1 SGHRS, CDR2 YFSETQ. There are 15 residues in the CDR3. CDR3 in DNA: TGCGCCAGCAGCTTTAGCGGGAGGGCAGAAGAGACCCAGTACTTC. Amino acid sequence: CASSFSGRAEETQYF. The variable domain in full, with the rest retrieved from reference TRBV5-1 and TRBJ2-5, is KAGVTQTPRYLIKTRGQQVTLSCSPISGHRSVSWYQQTPGQGLQFLFEYFSETQRNKGNFPGRFSGRQFSNSRSEMNVSTLELGDSALYLCASSFSGRAEETQYFGPGTRLLVL.

This chain joins TRBV19 and TRBJ1-1; 10 bases fit TRBD1. The CDR3 has 15 residues. Trimming removed 10 bases from V and 3 bases from J; junction bases left unmatched: 11. CDR1 and CDR2 from the germline V gene are LNHDA and SQIVND (reference sequence). The chain's CDR3 is CATIPTGGEDTEAFF. In DNA form, the CDR3 reads TGTGCCACCATCCCGACAGGGGGCGAAGACACTGAAGCTTTCTTT.

The rearrangement uses TRBV9 and TRBJ2-5, with D perhaps TRBD2 (5 bases). V was cut by 0 bases and J by 5 bases, with 11 bases left in between. The CDR3 spans 14 residues. Germline CDR1 SGDLS, CDR2 YYNGEE. CDR3 bases: TGTGCCAGCAGCGTAGAACTTAGGGAGGAGACCCAGTACTTC. It translates to CASSVELREETQYF.

The chain is built from TRBV28 and TRBJ1-6; 9 bases line up with TRBD1. Trimming took 8 bases from V and 6 from J; bases not matched to a gene: 11. Germline V lookup: CDR1 MDHEN, CDR2 SYDVKM. CDR3 length equals 16 residues. CDR3 in DNA: TGTGCCAGCGGTCGCCTCCCGGGACAGGGTAATTCACCCCTCCACTTT. This gives the protein CASGRLPGQGNSPLHF. Full variable domain (rest looked up from reference TRBV28 and TRBJ1-6): DVKVTQSSRYLVKRTGEKVFLECVQDMDHENMFWYRQDPGLGLRLIYFSYDVKMKEKGDIPEGYSVSREKKERFSLILESASTNQTSMYLCASGRLPGQGNSPLHFGNGTRLTVT.

In nucleotides, the CDR3 is TGTGCCACCAGCAGAGATCACAGGCGAACCAACAATGAGCAGTTCTTC. This encodes CATSRDHRRTNNEQFF. The chain combines TRBV15 with TRBJ2-1, with a weak D call TRBD1 (5 bases). Germline V CDR1 and CDR2: LNHNV, YYDKDF (reference sequence). Deletions cut 0 bases from V and 5 bases from J, with 14 bases between. This CDR3 is built from 16 residues.

This sequence joins TRBV19 and TRBJ1-1; no clear D. Germline CDR1 reads LNHDA; CDR2 reads SQIVND (reference sequence). This CDR3 is 17 amino acids long. With 4 bases removed from V and 3 bases from J, the gap between germline ends came to 21 bases. The CDR3 sequence: CASSTILRPAQDTEAFF. CDR3 nucleotide sequence: TGTGCCAGTAGTACAATATTAAGACCCGCTCAGGACACTGAAGCTTTCTTT.

This chain links TRBV28 with TRBJ2-3, with 7 bases aligning to TRBD2. The trim removed 7 bases at V and 1 base at J, leaving 5 bases unmatched. The CDR3 sequence is 14 residues long. Germline V gene lookup returns CDR1 MDHEN and CDR2 SYDVKM. CDR3 residues: CASISSGGTDTQYF. The CDR3 coding sequence is TGTGCCAGCATTTCTAGCGGTGGCACAGATACGCAGTATTTT. Based on the CDR3 plus reference TRBV28 and TRBJ2-3, the full variable domain is DVKVTQSSRYLVKRTGEKVFLECVQDMDHENMFWYRQDPGLGLRLIYFSYDVKMKEKGDIPEGYSVSREKKERFSLILESASTNQTSMYLCASISSGGTDTQYFGPGTRLTVL.

This chain joins TRBV20-1 and TRBJ2-7, with D maybe TRBD1 (6 bases). The CDR3 length is 11 residues. V lost 5 bases, J lost 4 bases, and 9 bases lay in between. Germline V gene data show CDR1 as DFQATT and CDR2 as SNEGSKA (reference sequence). CDR3 protein: CSARQAYEQYF. The CDR3 nucleotides are TGCAGTGCTCGACAGGCGTACGAGCAGTACTTC.

The CDR3 nucleotides are TGTGCCAGCAGCCAAGTCGCAGTCGGCACGCAGTATTTT. It yields the protein CASSQVAVGTQYF. The rearrangement joins TRBV7-2 to TRBJ2-3; D ambiguous. V lost 5 bases, J lost 9 bases, and 15 bases lay in between. The CDR3 is 13 amino acids. Germline assignment: CDR1 SGHTA and CDR2 FQGNSA.

This clone is a singleton in its sample. The V gene is TRBV18, the J gene TRBJ1-5; 8 positions agree with TRBD1. V was pared by 3 bases and J by 6 bases, with 7 bases of the junction left unmatched. The germline V gene has CDR1 KGHSH and CDR2 LQKENI. The CDR3 is made up of 15 amino acids. CDR3 sequence (DNA): TGTGCCAGCTCACCTCCAGGACAGGGCGGTCAGCCCCAGCATTTT. It translates to CASSPPGQGGQPQHF.

This clone is a singleton in its sample. The chain combines TRBV7-2 with TRBJ2-7, with D perhaps TRBD2 (6 bases). V lost 5 bases, J lost 2 bases, and 13 bases lay in between. The CDR3 has 14 residues. From germline, CDR1 is SGHTA and CDR2 FQGNSA. CDR3: CASSIGLTTYEQYF. DNA for the CDR3: TGTGCCAGCAGCATAGGACTAACCACCTACGAGCAGTACTTC.